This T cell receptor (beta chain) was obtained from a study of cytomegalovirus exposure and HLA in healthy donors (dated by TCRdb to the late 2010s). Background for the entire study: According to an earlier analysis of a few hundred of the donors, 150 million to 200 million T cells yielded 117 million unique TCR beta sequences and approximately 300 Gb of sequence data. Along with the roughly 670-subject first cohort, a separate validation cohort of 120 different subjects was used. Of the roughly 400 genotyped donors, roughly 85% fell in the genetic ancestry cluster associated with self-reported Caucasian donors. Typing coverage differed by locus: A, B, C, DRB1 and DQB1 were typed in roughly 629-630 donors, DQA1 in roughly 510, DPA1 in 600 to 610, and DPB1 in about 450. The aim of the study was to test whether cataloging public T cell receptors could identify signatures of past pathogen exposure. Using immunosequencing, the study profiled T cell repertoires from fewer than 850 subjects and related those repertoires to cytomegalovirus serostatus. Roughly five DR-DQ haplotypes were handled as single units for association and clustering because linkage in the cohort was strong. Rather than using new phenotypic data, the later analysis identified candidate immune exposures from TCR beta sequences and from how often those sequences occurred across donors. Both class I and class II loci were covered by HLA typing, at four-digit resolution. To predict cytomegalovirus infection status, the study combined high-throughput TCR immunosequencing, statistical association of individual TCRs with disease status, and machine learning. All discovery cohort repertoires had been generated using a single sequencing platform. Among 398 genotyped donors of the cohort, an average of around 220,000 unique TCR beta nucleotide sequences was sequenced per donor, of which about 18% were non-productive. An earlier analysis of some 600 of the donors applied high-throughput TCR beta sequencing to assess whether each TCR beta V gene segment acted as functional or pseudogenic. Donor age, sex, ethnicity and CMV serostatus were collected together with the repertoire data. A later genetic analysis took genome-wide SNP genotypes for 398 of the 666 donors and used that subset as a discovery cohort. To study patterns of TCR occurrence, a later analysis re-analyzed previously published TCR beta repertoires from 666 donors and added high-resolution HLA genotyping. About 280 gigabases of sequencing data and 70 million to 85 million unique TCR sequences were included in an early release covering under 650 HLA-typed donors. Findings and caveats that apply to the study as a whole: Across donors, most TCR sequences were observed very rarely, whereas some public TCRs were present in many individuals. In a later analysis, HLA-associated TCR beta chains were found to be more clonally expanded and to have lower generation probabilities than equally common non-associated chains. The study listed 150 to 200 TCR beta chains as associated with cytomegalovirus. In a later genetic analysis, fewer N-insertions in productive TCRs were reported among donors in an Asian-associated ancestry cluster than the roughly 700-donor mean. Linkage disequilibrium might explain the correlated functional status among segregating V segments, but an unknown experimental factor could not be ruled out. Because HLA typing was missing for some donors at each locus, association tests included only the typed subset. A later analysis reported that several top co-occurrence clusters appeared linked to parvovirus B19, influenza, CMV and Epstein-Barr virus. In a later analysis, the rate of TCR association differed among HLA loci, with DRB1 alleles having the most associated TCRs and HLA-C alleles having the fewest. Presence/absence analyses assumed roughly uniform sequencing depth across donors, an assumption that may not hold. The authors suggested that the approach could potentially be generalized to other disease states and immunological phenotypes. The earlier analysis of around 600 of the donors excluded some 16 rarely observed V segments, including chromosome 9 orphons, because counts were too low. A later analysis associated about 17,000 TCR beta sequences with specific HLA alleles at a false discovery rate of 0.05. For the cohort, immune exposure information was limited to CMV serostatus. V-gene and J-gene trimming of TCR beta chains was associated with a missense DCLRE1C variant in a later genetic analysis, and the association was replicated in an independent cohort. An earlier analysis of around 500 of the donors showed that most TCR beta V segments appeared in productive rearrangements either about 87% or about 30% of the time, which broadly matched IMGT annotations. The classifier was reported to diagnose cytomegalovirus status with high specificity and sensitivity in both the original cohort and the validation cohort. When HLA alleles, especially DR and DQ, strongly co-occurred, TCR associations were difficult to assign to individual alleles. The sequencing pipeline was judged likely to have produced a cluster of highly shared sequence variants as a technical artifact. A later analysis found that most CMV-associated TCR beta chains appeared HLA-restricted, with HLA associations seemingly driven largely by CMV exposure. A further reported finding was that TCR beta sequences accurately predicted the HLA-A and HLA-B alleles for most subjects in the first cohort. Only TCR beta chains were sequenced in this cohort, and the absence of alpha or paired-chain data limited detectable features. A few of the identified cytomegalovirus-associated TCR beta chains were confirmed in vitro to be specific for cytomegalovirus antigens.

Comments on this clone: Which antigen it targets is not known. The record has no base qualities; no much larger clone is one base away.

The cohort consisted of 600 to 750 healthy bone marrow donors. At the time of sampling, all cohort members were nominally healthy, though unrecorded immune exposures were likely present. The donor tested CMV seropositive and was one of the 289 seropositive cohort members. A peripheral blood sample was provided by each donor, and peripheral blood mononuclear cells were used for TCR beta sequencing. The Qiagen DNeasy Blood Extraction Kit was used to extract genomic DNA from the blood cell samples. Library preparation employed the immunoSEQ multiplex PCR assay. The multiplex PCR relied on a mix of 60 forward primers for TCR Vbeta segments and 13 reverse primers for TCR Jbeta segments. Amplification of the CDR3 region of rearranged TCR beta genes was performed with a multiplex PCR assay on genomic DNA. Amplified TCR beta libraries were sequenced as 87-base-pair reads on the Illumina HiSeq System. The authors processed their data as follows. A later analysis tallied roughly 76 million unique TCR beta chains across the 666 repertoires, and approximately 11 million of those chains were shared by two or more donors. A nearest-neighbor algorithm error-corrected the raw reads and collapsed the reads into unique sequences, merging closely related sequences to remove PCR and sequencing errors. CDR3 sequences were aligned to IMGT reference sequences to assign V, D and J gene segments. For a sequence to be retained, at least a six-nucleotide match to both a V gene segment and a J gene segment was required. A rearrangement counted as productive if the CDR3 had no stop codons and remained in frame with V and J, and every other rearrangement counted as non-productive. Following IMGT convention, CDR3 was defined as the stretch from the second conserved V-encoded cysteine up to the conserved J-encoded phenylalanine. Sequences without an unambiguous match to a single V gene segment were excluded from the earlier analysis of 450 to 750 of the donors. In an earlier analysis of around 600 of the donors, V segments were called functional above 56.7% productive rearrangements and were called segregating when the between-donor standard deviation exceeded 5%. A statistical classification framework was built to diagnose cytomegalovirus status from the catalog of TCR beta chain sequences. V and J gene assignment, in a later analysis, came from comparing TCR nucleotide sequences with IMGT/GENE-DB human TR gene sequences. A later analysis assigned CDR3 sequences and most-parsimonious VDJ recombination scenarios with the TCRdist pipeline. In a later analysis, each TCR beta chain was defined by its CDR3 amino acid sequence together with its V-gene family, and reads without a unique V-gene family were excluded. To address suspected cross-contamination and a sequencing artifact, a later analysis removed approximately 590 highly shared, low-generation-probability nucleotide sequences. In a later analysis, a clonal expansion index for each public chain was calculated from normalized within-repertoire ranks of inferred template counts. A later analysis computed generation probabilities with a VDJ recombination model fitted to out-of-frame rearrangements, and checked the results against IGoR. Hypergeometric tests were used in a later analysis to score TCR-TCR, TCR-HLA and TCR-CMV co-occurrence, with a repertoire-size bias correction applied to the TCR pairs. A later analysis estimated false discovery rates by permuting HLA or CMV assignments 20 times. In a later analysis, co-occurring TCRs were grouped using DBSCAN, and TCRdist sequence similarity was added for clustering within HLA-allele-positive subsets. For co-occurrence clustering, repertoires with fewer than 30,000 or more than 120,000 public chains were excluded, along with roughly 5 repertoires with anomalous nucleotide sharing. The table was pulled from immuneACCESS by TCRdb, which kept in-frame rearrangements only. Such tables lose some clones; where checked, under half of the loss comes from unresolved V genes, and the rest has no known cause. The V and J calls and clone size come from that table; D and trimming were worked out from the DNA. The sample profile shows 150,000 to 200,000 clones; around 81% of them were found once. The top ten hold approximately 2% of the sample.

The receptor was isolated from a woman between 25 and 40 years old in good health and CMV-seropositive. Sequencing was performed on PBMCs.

The nucleotides are TGCAGCGTTGAGGTCCCTAGCGGGTCCCCCTACGAGCAGTACTTC. It translates to CSVEVPSGSPYEQYF. Rearrangement joined TRBV29-1 to TRBJ2-7; the central 8 bases match TRBD2. Spanning cysteine to phenylalanine, the CDR3 consists of 15 amino acids. The CDR3 DNA has 45 bases and is translated from base 1. CDR1 SQVTM and CDR2 ANQGSEA are derived from the germline V gene. Unmatched junction bases come to 9, with V trimmed by 3 bases and J by 2 bases.